This T cell receptor (beta chain) was observed in a study of tumor-infiltrating lymphocytes in primary liver carcinoma. Study information: Patients were both men and women, whose ages ran from 30 to 69 years.

Investigators took RNA and DNA out together from roughly 18-30 mg of unsorted bulk tissue. This clonotype was observed at least ten times. Its antigen is not identified. Total RNA amounting to roughly 480 ng was the source from which TCR beta cDNA was made with a constant-region primer. Investigators got TCR beta libraries out of three nested multiplex PCR rounds, done with slightly modified ARM-PCR. Use of TRBV1-TRBV30 forward primers with a C-beta reverse primer characterized the first two PCR rounds, which lasted ten to eleven cycles each. TCRdb used MiXCR to reprocess the multiplex PCR reads, holding one entry per CDR3 protein. This sample has about 97,000 distinct CDR3 sequences, with 55% to 80% found just once. Overall study results and limits: Tumor-adjacent and tumor-blood pairs displayed less overlap than did pairs of tumor regions.

V was clipped by 4 bases and J by 1 base; unmatched bases: 7. CDR3 length: 15 residues. CDR1 is SGHRS and CDR2 is YFSETQ in the germline V gene. The TCR comes from a woman aged 60-75 years with primary liver carcinoma and hepatitis B virus infection. The sample consisted of liver tumor tissue from sampling region 2. Subset defined: tumor region T2, inferior pole. This chain joins TRBV5-1 and TRBJ2-5, with 7 nucleotides matching TRBD2. The CDR3 is CASSKFSGPQETQYF. The CDR3 DNA reads as TGCGCCAGCAGCAAATTTAGCGGGCCCCAAGAGACCCAGTACTTC.